This section outlines one TCR beta chain sequence together with its context. The source of the sample is a study of shared clonotypes between healthy human individuals. The assay was immunoSEQ multiplex PCR, and TCRdb's table has in-frame clones only and misses some. The sample contains about 580,000 clones, about 98% of which appear only once. Positively selected for CCR7, the CD45RO-negative cells used as naive CD8 cells excluded terminally differentiated effector memory CD45RA+ cells. The clonotype comes from a man aged 30 to 39 in good health. Sequencing was performed on naive CD8+ T cells sorted from blood.

CDR3 amino acids: CASRPDRVGEQYF. CDR3 in DNA: TGTGCCAGCAGACCGGACAGGGTAGGCGAGCAGTACTTC. This chain connects TRBV7-9 to TRBJ2-7; 8 bases match TRBD1. Germline V gene lookup returns CDR1 SEHNR and CDR2 FQNEAQ (reference sequence). CDR3 length equals 13 residues. V shed 6 bases, J shed 6 bases, and the junction held 7 bases outside the gene matches.